Sequencing of this TCR beta chain was carried out in a study of blood T cell repertoires in COVID-19. The assay was immunoSEQ multiplex PCR, and TCRdb's table has in-frame clones only and misses some. The sample holds about 230,000 clones, roughly 84% seen once. Trimming took 6 bases from V and 0 from J, leaving 13 bases between them. CDR3 length: 14 amino acids. The germline V gene has CDR1 SQVTM and CDR2 ANQGSEA. This clone was detected once. This clonotype originated in a middle-aged woman who had recovered from COVID-19. The sample comprised peripheral blood. The rearrangement uses TRBV29-1 and TRBJ2-3, with D tentatively TRBD2 (5 bases). CDR3 amino acids: CSVGGGDSTDTQYF. CDR3 nucleotide sequence: TGCAGCGTAGGCGGAGGAGATAGCACAGATACGCAGTATTTT.